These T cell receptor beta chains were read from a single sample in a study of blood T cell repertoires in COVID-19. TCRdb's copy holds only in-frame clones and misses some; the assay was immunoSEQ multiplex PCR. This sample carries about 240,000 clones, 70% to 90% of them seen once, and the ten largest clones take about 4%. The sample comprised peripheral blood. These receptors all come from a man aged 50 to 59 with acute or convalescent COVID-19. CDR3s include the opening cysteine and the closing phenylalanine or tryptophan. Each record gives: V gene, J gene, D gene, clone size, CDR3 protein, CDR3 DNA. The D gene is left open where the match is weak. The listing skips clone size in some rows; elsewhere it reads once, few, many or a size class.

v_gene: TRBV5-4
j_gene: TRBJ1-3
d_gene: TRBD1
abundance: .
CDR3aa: CASSSGQAGNTIYF
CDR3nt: TGTGCCAGCAGCTCTGGACAGGCTGGAAACACCATATATTTT

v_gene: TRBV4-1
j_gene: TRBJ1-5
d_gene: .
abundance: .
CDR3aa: CASSQEAQGRRQPQHF
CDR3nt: TGCGCCAGCAGCCAAGAGGCACAGGGTAGGCGTCAGCCCCAGCATTTT

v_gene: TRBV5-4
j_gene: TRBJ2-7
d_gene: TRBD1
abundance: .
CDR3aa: CASSAGTDPYEQYF
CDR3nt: TGTGCCAGCAGCGCCGGGACAGATCCCTACGAGCAGTACTTC

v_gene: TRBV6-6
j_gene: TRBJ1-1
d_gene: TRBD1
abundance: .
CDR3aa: CASSLTGTGIGPLRNTEAFF
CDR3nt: TGTGCCAGCAGCCTAACCGGGACAGGGATCGGGCCTTTGAGGAACACTGAAGCTTTCTTT

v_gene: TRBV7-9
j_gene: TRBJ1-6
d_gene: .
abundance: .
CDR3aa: CASSLGAADSYNSPLHF
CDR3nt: TGTGCCAGCAGCTTAGGGGCAGCCGACTCCTATAATTCACCCCTCCACTTT

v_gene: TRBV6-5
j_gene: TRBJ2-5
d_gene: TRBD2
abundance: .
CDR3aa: CASSSGGEQETQYF
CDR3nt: TGTGCCAGCAGTAGCGGGGGGGAACAAGAGACCCAGTACTTC

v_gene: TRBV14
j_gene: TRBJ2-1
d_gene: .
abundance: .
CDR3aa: CASSQAHNEQFF
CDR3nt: TGTGCCAGCAGCCAAGCTCACAATGAGCAGTTCTTC

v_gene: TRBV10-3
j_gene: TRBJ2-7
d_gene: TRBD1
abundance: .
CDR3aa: CAISERGQPAYEQYF
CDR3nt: TGTGCCATCAGTGAGCGGGGACAGCCCGCCTACGAGCAGTACTTC

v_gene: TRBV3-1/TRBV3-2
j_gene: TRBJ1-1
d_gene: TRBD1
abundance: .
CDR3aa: CASSRQGWSTEAFF
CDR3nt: TGTGCCAGCAGCCGACAGGGTTGGAGCACTGAAGCTTTCTTT

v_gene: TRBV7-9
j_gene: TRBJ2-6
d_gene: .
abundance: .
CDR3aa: CASRPDSAGANVLTF
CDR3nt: TGTGCCAGCAGACCCGACTCGGCTGGGGCCAACGTCCTGACTTTC

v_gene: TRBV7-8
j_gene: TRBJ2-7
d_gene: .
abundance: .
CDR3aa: CASSLVLRLVDEQYF
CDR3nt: TGTGCCAGCAGCTTAGTCCTCAGACTAGTAGATGAGCAGTACTTC

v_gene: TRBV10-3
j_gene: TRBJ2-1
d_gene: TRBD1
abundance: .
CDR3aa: CAISEDRDRDHEQFF
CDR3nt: TGTGCCATCAGTGAAGACCGGGACAGGGACCATGAGCAGTTCTTC

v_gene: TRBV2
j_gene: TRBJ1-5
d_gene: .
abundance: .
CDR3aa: CASSRDNYSNQPQHF
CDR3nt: TGTGCCAGCAGCCGGGACAACTATAGCAATCAGCCCCAGCATTTT

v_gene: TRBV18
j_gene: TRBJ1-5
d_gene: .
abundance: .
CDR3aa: CASSPDSNNQPQHF
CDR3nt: TGTGCCAGCTCACCGGACAGTAACAATCAGCCCCAGCATTTT

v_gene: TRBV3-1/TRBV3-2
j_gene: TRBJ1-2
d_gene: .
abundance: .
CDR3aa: CASSQFGTYDGYTF
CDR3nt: TGTGCCAGCAGCCAGTTTGGGACATATGATGGCTACACCTTC

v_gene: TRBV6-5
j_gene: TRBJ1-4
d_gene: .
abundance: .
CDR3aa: CASSYSKGAPNEKLFF
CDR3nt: TGTGCCAGCAGTTACTCTAAAGGGGCCCCTAATGAAAAACTGTTTTTT

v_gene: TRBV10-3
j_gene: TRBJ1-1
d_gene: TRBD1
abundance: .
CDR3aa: CAISEWGQGEGEAFF
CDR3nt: TGTGCCATCAGTGAGTGGGGACAGGGGGAGGGTGAAGCTTTCTTT

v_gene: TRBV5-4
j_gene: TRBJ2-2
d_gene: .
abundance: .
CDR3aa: CASTEGANTGELFF
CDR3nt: TGTGCCAGCACCGAGGGCGCGAACACCGGGGAGCTGTTTTTT

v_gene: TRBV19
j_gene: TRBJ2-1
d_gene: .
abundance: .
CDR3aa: CASTPPGGNDEQFF
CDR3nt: TGTGCCAGTACCCCCCCCGGCGGGAATGATGAGCAGTTCTTC

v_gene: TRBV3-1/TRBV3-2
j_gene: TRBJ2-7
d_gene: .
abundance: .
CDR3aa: CASGLDGYPYEQYF
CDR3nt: TGTGCCAGCGGACTTGATGGCTACCCCTACGAGCAGTACTTC

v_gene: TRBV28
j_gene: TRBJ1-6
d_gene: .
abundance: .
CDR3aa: CASSLGGRDSPLHF
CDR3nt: TGTGCCAGCAGTTTGGGGGGGCGGGATTCACCCCTCCACTTT

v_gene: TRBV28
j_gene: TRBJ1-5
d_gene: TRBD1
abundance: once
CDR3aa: CASRRDRGNQPQHF
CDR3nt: TGTGCCAGCAGGAGGGACAGGGGCAATCAGCCCCAGCATTTT

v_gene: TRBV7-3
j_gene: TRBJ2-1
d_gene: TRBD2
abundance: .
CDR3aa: CASSLGHSGGPYNEQFF
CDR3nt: TGTGCCAGCAGCTTAGGCCATAGCGGGGGGCCCTACAATGAGCAGTTCTTC

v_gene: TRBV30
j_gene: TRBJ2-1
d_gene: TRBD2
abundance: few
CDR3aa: CAWSGGLAGVREQFF
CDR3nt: TGTGCCTGGAGTGGAGGACTAGCGGGGGTAAGGGAGCAGTTCTTC